The next 30 T cell receptor beta chains were all read from a single sample in a study of T cell repertoires in cytomegalovirus infection. No antigen has been assigned to these receptors. TCRdb ran MiXCR on the reads and lists one entry per CDR3 protein. The sample lists roughly 68,000 distinct CDR3 sequences, about 22% occurring once. The sample taken for sequencing was PBMCs, sequenced either directly or after in vitro stimulation (not recorded which). Receptors were obtained from a human donor in good health (CMV status not recorded). Some clones in this sample may be carry-over from other donors' samples.

This clonotype was found many times. This CDR3 reads CASSLEDGYEQYF. For the CDR3, the DNA is TGTGCCAGCAGCTTAGAGGATGGCTACGAGCAGTACTTC. This chain connects TRBV7-2 to TRBJ2-7; D gene ambiguous. Germline CDR1 SGHTA, CDR2 FQGNSA. This CDR3 region has 13 residues. Deletions cut 1 base from V and 3 bases from J, with 7 bases between.

The chain carries TRBV7-2 and TRBJ2-3; D unresolved. CDR3 size: 13 residues. V lost 2 bases to trimming and J lost 5 bases, with 8 bases between them. Germline V gene data show CDR1 as SGHTA and CDR2 as FQGNSA. CDR3 residues: CASSLLTIDTQYF. CDR3 sequence (DNA): TGTGCCAGCAGCTTATTGACCATAGATACGCAGTATTTT. Looking up the rest from reference TRBV7-2 and TRBJ2-3 gives the full variable domain: GAGVSQSPSNKVTEKGKDVELRCDPISGHTALYWYRQSLGQGLEFLIYFQGNSAPDKSGLPSDRFSAERTGGSVSTLTIQRTQQEDSAVYLCASSLLTIDTQYFGPGTRLTVL.

This clonotype appeared a few times. The rearrangement uses TRBV5-1 and TRBJ2-2, with 8 bases lining up with TRBD1. The CDR3 loop spans 14 amino acids. J gave up 5 bases and V 3 bases, and 3 bases lay outside the gene matches. Germline assignment: CDR1 SGHRS and CDR2 YFSETQ. CDR3 nucleotides: TGCGCCAGCAGCTGGGACAGGCTTACCGGGGAGCTGTTTTTT. Translation gives CASSWDRLTGELFF.

The sample holds many counts of this clonotype. V is TRBV7-9 and J is TRBJ1-5; D might be TRBD1 (6 bases). This CDR3 is built from 13 residues. V lost 5 bases, J lost 4 bases, and 9 bases lay in between. CDR1 SEHNR and CDR2 FQNEAQ come from the germline V gene (reference sequence). The CDR3 sequence is CASSLGQNQPQHF. Here the CDR3 DNA reads TGTGCCAGCAGCCTCGGACAGAATCAGCCCCAGCATTTT.

The CDR3 region is CSVGSLAGVVDTQYF. The CDR3 DNA reads as TGCAGCGTTGGCTCACTAGCGGGAGTGGTAGATACGCAGTATTTT. The chain uses TRBV29-1 and TRBJ2-3; 11 positions match TRBD2. The trim removed 4 bases at V and 5 bases at J, leaving 8 bases unmatched. Germline V gives CDR1 SQVTM, CDR2 ANQGSEA. CDR3 length: 15 amino acids.

This rearrangement joins TRBV11-2 to TRBJ2-3; 9 nucleotides line up with TRBD2. The V gene's germline CDR1 is SGHAT and CDR2 FQNNGV. This CDR3 contains 14 residues. V lost 2 bases and J lost 7; bases outside the gene matches: 4. This CDR3 reads CASSLSLAGNTQYF. CDR3 DNA sequence: TGTGCCAGCAGCTTAAGTCTAGCGGGAAATACGCAGTATTTT.

Only a few counts were recorded for this clonotype. V usage is TRBV6-2 or TRBV6-3 and J usage is TRBJ2-5; TRBD2 matches 7 bases. V trimming: 0 bases; J trimming: 3 bases; junction bases outside the gene matches: 4. Looked up from germline, CDR1 is MNHEY and CDR2 is SVGEGT. The CDR3 totals 15 residues. In nucleotides, the CDR3 is TGTGCCAGCAGTTACTCGATGAGCGGGAAAGAGACCCAGTACTTC. The encoded protein is CASSYSMSGKETQYF.

This clonotype was observed a handful of times. The V call is TRBV7-8, the J call TRBJ1-4; tentative D call: TRBD1 (6 bases). V gave up 5 bases and J gave up 3 bases, with 16 bases separating them. This CDR3 has 16 residues. CDR1 and CDR2 from the germline V gene are SGHVS and FQNEAQ. In DNA form, the CDR3 reads TGTGCCAGCAGCCCTACCATAACAGGGTCTAATGAAAAACTGTTTTTT. Its translation is CASSPTITGSNEKLFF.

This clonotype was counted a few times. CDR3 sequence (DNA): TGTGCCAGCAGTTCGGTAAACAGGGGGACTAGCAGAATCTACAATGAGCAGTTCTTC. Protein product: CASSSVNRGTSRIYNEQFF. The gene calls are TRBV2 and TRBJ2-1; D is perhaps TRBD2 (9 bases). CDR3 length: 19 residues. Between the trimmed V and J ends, which lost 5 bases and 3 bases, there was a span of 26 bases. The germline V gene has CDR1 SNHLY and CDR2 FYNNEI.

Remarks on this clonotype: At one end, the junction sequence differs from germline, possibly due to a read error. V and J are TRBV20-1 and TRBJ1-5; D uncertain. The CDR3 contains 15 residues. Looked up from germline, CDR1 is DFQATT and CDR2 is SNEGSKA (reference sequence). CDR3: CSALRGGGSSQPQHF. In DNA, the CDR3 is TGCAGTGCCCTCCGGGGAGGAGGGAGCAGTCAGCCCCAGCATTTT.

In this sample, this clonotype turned up many times. This rearrangement joins TRBV7-2 to TRBJ2-5; 7 bases map to TRBD1. There are 14 residues in the CDR3. Germline values: CDR1 SGHTA, CDR2 FQGNSA. Trimming removed 1 base from V and 2 bases from J; junction bases left unmatched: 1. The CDR3 DNA reads TGTGCCAGCAGCTTAGGGACAGGACAAGAGACCCAGTACTTC. Residues: CASSLGTGQETQYF.

This clonotype was observed a handful of times. This chain uses TRBV14 with TRBJ1-1; D not certain. This CDR3 has 11 amino acids. Germline CDR1 is SGHDN and CDR2 is FVKESK. Trimming stripped 8 bases from V and 0 bases from J, with 4 bases between. The chain's CDR3 is CASSMNTEAFF. As DNA, the CDR3 is TGTGCCAGCTCAATGAACACTGAAGCTTTCTTT.

This chain uses TRBV6-2 or TRBV6-3 with TRBJ1-1; possibly TRBD1 for D (5 bases). Per germline, CDR1 MNHEY and CDR2 SVGEGT. The V end was cut by 6 bases, the J end by 3 bases, with 23 bases between. The CDR3 sequence is 17 residues long. The CDR3 loop reads CASSKRLQGTVDTEAFF. The CDR3, as DNA: TGTGCCAGCAGCAAAAGACTCCAGGGAACGGTGGACACTGAAGCTTTCTTT.

Only a few counts were recorded for this clonotype. J is TRBJ1-5 and V is TRBV11-2; D gene ambiguous. Germline lookup yields CDR1 SGHAT and CDR2 FQNNGV. Trimming took off 5 bases at V and 5 bases at J, with 13 bases between the two ends. The CDR3 length is 14 residues. CDR3 sequence reads: CASSPHGAYQPQHF. In DNA form, the CDR3 reads TGTGCCAGCAGCCCCCATGGCGCGTATCAGCCCCAGCATTTT.

V and J are TRBV19 and TRBJ1-2; 8 bases are shared with TRBD1. After removal of 6 bases from V and 4 bases from J, the junction contained 10 bases not matched to a gene. The CDR3 consists of 15 residues. Germline CDR1 is LNHDA and CDR2 is SQIVND (reference sequence). The CDR3: CASRTTTGDGYGYTF. Here the CDR3 DNA reads TGTGCCAGTAGAACCACGACAGGGGACGGCTATGGCTACACCTTC.

This clonotype was seen repeatedly, ten times or more. At one end the junction does not follow the germline gene, possibly because of a read error. V usage is TRBV7-2 and J usage is TRBJ2-2; 10 bases map to TRBD2. CDR3 length: 18 amino acids. The V gene's germline CDR1 is SGHTA and CDR2 FQGNSA. DNA of the CDR3: TGTGCCAGCAGATTAGCCCCCCTAGCGGGAGATAGCACCGGGGAGCTGTTTTTT. It encodes CASRLAPLAGDSTGELFF.

This chain links TRBV4-3 with TRBJ2-3; tentatively, D is TRBD1 (5 bases). The CDR3 covers 14 residues. V was clipped by 1 base and J by 5 bases, with 10 bases between them. The germline V gene encodes CDR1 LGHNA and CDR2 YSLEER. This CDR3 is CASSQVVGVDTQYF. CDR3 nucleotides: TGCGCCAGCAGCCAAGTTGTAGGGGTAGATACGCAGTATTTT.

This clonotype came up a few times. The V and J genes are TRBV28 and TRBJ1-4, with D unclear. V dropped 5 bases and J dropped 5 bases, with 21 bases sitting between them. Germline V gene sequence: CDR1 MDHEN, CDR2 SYDVKM. This CDR3 region has 17 residues. Written as DNA, the CDR3 is TGTGCCAGCAGTGACCCCACACGAGTGGGAGGAAATGAAAAACTGTTTTTT. It yields the protein CASSDPTRVGGNEKLFF.

This clonotype was seen only a few times. CDR3 region: CASSERIDTQYF. Written as DNA, the CDR3 is TGTGCCAGCAGTGAGAGGATAGATACGCAGTATTTT. J is TRBJ2-3 and V is TRBV6-1; unclear D gene. Trimming took 3 bases from V and 5 from J, leaving 6 bases between them. Germline CDR1 is MNHNS and CDR2 is SASEGT. This CDR3 contains 12 residues.

In this sample, this clonotype turned up many times. The gene calls are TRBV7-2 and TRBJ2-1; no reliable D call. V was clipped by 0 bases and J by 8 bases, with 14 bases between them. The germline gives CDR1 SGHTA, CDR2 FQGNSA. The CDR3 has 15 residues. As DNA, the CDR3 is TGTGCCAGCAGCTTAGCTGGGCCAGCAAGCGATGAGCAGTTCTTC. Amino acids: CASSLAGPASDEQFF.

Only a few counts were recorded for this clonotype. The chain links TRBV12-5 to TRBJ2-3, with D possibly TRBD1 on 6 matching bases. The CDR3 is made up of 15 amino acids. CDR1 and CDR2 (germline): LGHNT, FRNRAP. V lost 1 base and J 9 bases, leaving 17 bases between the germline ends. The CDR3 coding sequence is TGTGCTAGTGGTTTGGATCGCGGACAGTTCGTCACGCAGTATTTT. Translation gives CASGLDRGQFVTQYF.

The chain is built from TRBV7-6 and TRBJ2-1, with 8 bases identical to TRBD1. Germline values: CDR1 SGHVS, CDR2 FNYEAQ. V shed 2 bases, J shed 4 bases, and the junction held 4 bases outside the gene matches. This CDR3 spans 15 amino acids. The CDR3 sequence is CASSLNRGYYNEQFF. The CDR3 DNA follows: TGTGCCAGCAGCTTAAACAGGGGGTATTACAATGAGCAGTTCTTC.

The V call is TRBV4-1, the J call TRBJ1-2; possibly TRBD1 for D (5 bases). From germline, CDR1 is MGHRA and CDR2 YSYEKL. The CDR3 totals 12 residues. With 2 bases removed from V and 10 bases from J, the gap between germline ends came to 11 bases. The CDR3 spells CASSQQRGIYTF. DNA of the CDR3: TGCGCCAGCAGCCAACAGCGGGGGATCTACACCTTC.

As regards this clonotype: Just one base apart from a much larger clone, this may be a read error. The chain has TRBV7-9 and TRBJ2-1; 8 nucleotides agree with TRBD1. Per germline, CDR1 SEHNR and CDR2 FQNEAQ (reference sequence). The CDR3 covers 15 residues. CDR3 in amino acids: CARSYQDRDRNEQFF. The CDR3, as DNA: TGTGCCCGCAGCTACCAGGACAGGGACCGCAATGAGCAGTTCTTC.

At least ten counts were recorded for this clonotype. The chain is built from TRBV12-3 or TRBV12-4 and TRBJ1-3; 8 bases fit TRBD1. This CDR3 contains 16 residues. V gave up 5 bases and J gave up 3 bases; unmatched junction bases: 9. In DNA, the CDR3 is TGTGCCAGCAGTCGGATCCAGGGGGCAGGTGGAAACACCATATATTTT. Its translation is CASSRIQGAGGNTIYF.

The CDR3 here is CASSFPGTGANVLTF. The DNA for the CDR3 is TGTGCCAGCAGTTTCCCGGGTACCGGGGCCAACGTCCTGACTTTC. The V call is TRBV12-3 or TRBV12-4, the J call TRBJ2-6, with no clear D. The CDR3 contains 15 residues. V gave up 3 bases and J gave up 4 bases, with 10 bases separating them.

The rearrangement links TRBV19 to TRBJ1-5; TRBD1 aligns across 7 bases. The CDR3 has 14 amino acids. The germline gives CDR1 LNHDA, CDR2 SQIVND (reference sequence). The J segment lost 5 bases and the V segment lost 10 bases, leaving 11 bases of the junction unmatched. The CDR3 DNA follows: TGTGCCACCTCGAGGGACAGCAGATATCAGCCCCAGCATTTT. It specifies CATSRDSRYQPQHF.

The V gene is TRBV7-8, the J gene TRBJ2-5; tentative D call: TRBD1 (6 bases). The CDR3 loop spans 15 amino acids. V was pared by 2 bases and J by 4 bases, with 14 bases between. Germline V gene sequence: CDR1 SGHVS, CDR2 FQNEAQ. In DNA form, the CDR3 reads TGTGCCAGCAGCTTAAGGGCAGGGGATGCAGAGACCCAGTACTTC. It translates to CASSLRAGDAETQYF. Looking up the rest from reference TRBV7-8 and TRBJ2-5 gives the full variable domain: GAGVSQSPRYKVAKRGQDVALRCDPISGHVSLFWYQQALGQGPEFLTYFQNEAQLDKSGLPSDRFFAERPEGSVSTLKIQRTQQEDSAVYLCASSLRAGDAETQYFGPGTRLLVL.

The chain uses TRBV5-1 and TRBJ2-3; 7 bases align to TRBD2. Germline CDR1 reads SGHRS; CDR2 reads YFSETQ. CDR3 length equals 16 residues. The V gene end was trimmed by 3 bases and the J gene end by 7 bases; junction bases not matched to a gene: 14. The CDR3 bases are TGCGCCAGCAGCTCGGCCCTAGCGGTAGGGATATATACGCAGTATTTT. Amino acid sequence: CASSSALAVGIYTQYF.

There are many counts of this clonotype. This chain links TRBV7-2 with TRBJ2-3, with 15 positions matching TRBD2. Germline V gives CDR1 SGHTA, CDR2 FQGNSA. This CDR3 has 16 residues. J was trimmed by 1 base and V by 8 bases; bases with no gene match: 4. The CDR3 DNA sequence: TGTGCCAGCTCCCGGACTAGCGGGAGGGGCACAGATACGCAGTATTTT. Translation: CASSRTSGRGTDTQYF.